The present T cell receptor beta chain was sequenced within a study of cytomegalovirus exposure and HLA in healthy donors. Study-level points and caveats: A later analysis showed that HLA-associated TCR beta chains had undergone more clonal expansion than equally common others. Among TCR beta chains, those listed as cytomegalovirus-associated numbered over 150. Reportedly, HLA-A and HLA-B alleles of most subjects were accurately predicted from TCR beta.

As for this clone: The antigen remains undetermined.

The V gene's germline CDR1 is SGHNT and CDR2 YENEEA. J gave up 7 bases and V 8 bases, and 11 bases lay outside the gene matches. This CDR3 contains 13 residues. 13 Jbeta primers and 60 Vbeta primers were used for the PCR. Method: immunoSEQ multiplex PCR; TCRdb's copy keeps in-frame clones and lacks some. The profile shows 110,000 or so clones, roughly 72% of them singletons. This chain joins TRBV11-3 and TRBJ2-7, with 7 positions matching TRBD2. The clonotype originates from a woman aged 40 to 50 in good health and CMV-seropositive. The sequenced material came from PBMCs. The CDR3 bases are TGTGCCAGCTCGAGGGAGGGCCTGTGGGAGCAGTACTTC. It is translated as CASSREGLWEQYF. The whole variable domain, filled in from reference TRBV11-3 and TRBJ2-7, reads EAGVVQSPRYKIIEKKQPVAFWCNPISGHNTLYWYLQNLGQGPELLIRYENEEAVDDSQLPKDRFSAERLKGVDSTLKIQPAELGDSAVYLCASSREGLWEQYFGPGTRLTVT.